Shown below are 21 T cell receptor beta chains from a single sample sequenced in a study of regulatory T cells in long-lasting Graves disease. The time point here: newly diagnosed GD, antithyroid drugs for less than 3 months. The TCR library was made from RNA that had been extracted from PBMCs in TRIzol. With iRepertoire HTBI primers and Arm-PCR of CDR3 regions, TCR beta libraries were built. TCRdb reprocessed the multiplex PCR reads via MiXCR and lists one record per CDR3 protein. The table records approximately 480,000 distinct CDR3 sequences, about 17% of them present only once. The sample was also linked to a second study, of T cells in Graves' hyperthyroidism and ophthalmopathy.

This specimen consisted of peripheral blood mononuclear cells (PBMCs), obtained at new diagnosis, from a patient treated with antithyroid drugs. The receptors shown here come from a man in his forties or fifties with Graves disease.

The rearrangement uses TRBV10-3 and TRBJ2-1, with 10 nucleotides matching TRBD1. CDR1 and CDR2 (germline): ENHRY, SYGVKD. The CDR3 is made up of 13 amino acids. The ends lost 8 bases at V and 4 bases at J; junction bases unmatched: 2. The CDR3 here is CAIRDRGYNEQFF. The CDR3 nucleotides are TGTGCCATCCGGGACAGGGGTTACAATGAGCAGTTCTTC.

Ten or more counts support this clonotype. The genes are TRBV15 and TRBJ2-7, with 8 nucleotides matching TRBD2. Germline CDR1 LNHNV, CDR2 YYDKDF (reference sequence). V was clipped by 2 bases and J by 5 bases; unmatched bases: 5. The CDR3 extends over 14 amino acids. The CDR3 protein is CATSRPRTSHEQYF. CDR3 bases: TGTGCCACCAGCAGACCACGGACTAGCCACGAGCAGTACTTC.

Many counts were recorded for this clonotype. The chain combines TRBV28 with TRBJ2-3; 11 bases map to TRBD1. The V segment lost 8 bases and the J segment 4 bases; nucleotides outside the gene matches: 11. Looked up from germline, CDR1 is MDHEN and CDR2 is SYDVKM. This CDR3 region has 16 residues. Here the CDR3 reads CASSDVDRGLPDTQYF. CDR3 nucleotide sequence: TGTGCCAGCTCCGACGTGGACAGGGGGCTCCCAGATACGCAGTATTTT.

Only a few counts were recorded for this clonotype. The chain is built from TRBV19 and TRBJ2-6; TRBD2 is a possible D gene (5 bases). Germline V gene sequence: CDR1 LNHDA, CDR2 SQIVND (reference sequence). This CDR3 spans 15 amino acids. Trimming left V 7 bases short and J 1 base short, with 11 bases between. In DNA, the CDR3 is TGTGCCAGTATCCCGAGGGTGTCTGGGGCCAACGTCCTGACTTTC. Its protein product is CASIPRVSGANVLTF.

This clonotype has a count of ten or more. The CDR3 ends on some other residue instead of the conserved phenylalanine or tryptophan, so this is likely a read error. The chain is built from TRBV11-2 and TRBJ2-3; D gene unclear. Trimming pared 3 bases from V and 4 bases from J, leaving 20 bases between. The CDR3 is made up of 17 amino acids. Germline V lookup: CDR1 SGHAT, CDR2 FQNNGV. CDR3 sequence (DNA): TGTGCCAGCAGCTTCTTAGGTTCGCCCACCCCCTCAGATACGCAGTATCTT. This codes for CASSFLGSPTPSDTQYL.

The sample holds many counts of this clonotype. CDR3 nucleotide sequence: TGTGCCAGCAATGTGGGGCAGGGCGGGCAGCCCCAGCATTTT. Translation gives CASNVGQGGQPQHF. V usage is TRBV2 and J usage is TRBJ1-5; a possible D gene is TRBD1 (5 bases). This CDR3 is built from 14 residues. V was trimmed by 7 bases and J by 7 bases, leaving 17 bases between them. CDR1 and CDR2 (germline): SNHLY, FYNNEI.

The chain uses TRBV5-1 and TRBJ1-5, with D unclear. The CDR3 is made up of 11 amino acids. With 2 bases removed from V and 5 bases from J, the gap between germline ends came to 2 bases. Germline CDR1 and CDR2: SGHRS and YFSETQ. CDR3 amino acids: CASSFDQPQHF. In nucleotides, the CDR3 is TGCGCCAGCAGCTTTGATCAGCCCCAGCATTTT. The full variable domain, in which reference TRBV5-1 and TRBJ1-5 provide the parts outside the CDR3, is KAGVTQTPRYLIKTRGQQVTLSCSPISGHRSVSWYQQTPGQGLQFLFEYFSETQRNKGNFPGRFSGRQFSNSRSEMNVSTLELGDSALYLCASSFDQPQHFGDGTRLSIL.

V usage is TRBV6-5 and J usage is TRBJ1-3; D not resolved. Trimming took 4 bases from V and 0 from J, leaving 7 bases between them. The CDR3 covers 14 residues. From germline, CDR1 is MNHEY and CDR2 SVGAGI. This CDR3 is CASSFKASGNTIYF. CDR3 DNA sequence: TGTGCCAGCAGTTTCAAAGCCTCTGGAAACACCATATATTTT.

This clonotype was picked up many times. The chain links TRBV29-1 to TRBJ2-7; 10 bases are a match to TRBD1. V lost 6 bases to trimming and J lost 6 bases; unmatched junction nucleotides: 14. Germline CDR1 and CDR2: SQVTM and ANQGSEA. This CDR3 region has 15 residues. The CDR3 DNA reads TGCAGCGTCGCTAATCGAGTCGACAGGGGGCGCGAGCAGTACTTC. Protein: CSVANRVDRGREQYF.

Worth noting for this clonotype: A much bigger clone sits one base away, suggesting this may be a read error. The V call is TRBV2, the J call TRBJ2-2; possible D gene TRBD1, 6 bases. This CDR3 comprises 14 residues. The germline gives CDR1 SNHLY, CDR2 FYNNEI. The DNA of the CDR3 is TGTGCCGTACGGCCCGGGACAAACACCGGGGAGCCGTTTTTT. Its protein is CAVRPGTNTGEPFF.

The chain combines TRBV29-1 with TRBJ2-5; 8 positions agree with TRBD2. CDR3 length: 13 amino acids. Germline V CDR1 and CDR2: SQVTM, ANQGSEA. The ends lost 5 bases at V and 1 base at J; junction bases unmatched: 3. CDR3 amino acids: CSVSSGIQETQYF. The CDR3 DNA follows: TGCAGCGTTAGTAGCGGGATCCAAGAGACCCAGTACTTC.

This clonotype was recorded many times. The chain employs TRBV28 and TRBJ2-7; unclear D gene. The CDR3 extends over 15 amino acids. V shed 7 bases and J shed 2 bases, with 18 bases lying between them. Germline V gives CDR1 MDHEN, CDR2 SYDVKM. The CDR3 coding sequence is TGTGCCAGCACCATAGGAATCATTGGAGCCTACGAGCAGTACTTC. Translated, it gives CASTIGIIGAYEQYF.

This clonotype occurred many times. The V gene is TRBV12-3 or TRBV12-4, the J gene TRBJ2-7; D is unclear. Trimming stripped 0 bases from V and 6 bases from J, with 12 bases between. The CDR3 consists of 14 residues. CDR3: CASSLASLKPEQYF. CDR3 nucleotides: TGTGCCAGCAGTTTAGCCTCCCTCAAGCCCGAGCAGTACTTC.

Comment on this clonotype: Being one base from a much bigger clone, this may be a read error. The chain combines TRBV5-6 with TRBJ2-2, with 10 bases matching TRBD2. From germline, CDR1 is SGHDT and CDR2 YYEEEE. This CDR3 has 17 residues. CDR3 in DNA: TGTGCCAGCAGCCCCCGGACTAGCGGAACGAACACCGGGGAGCTGTCTTTT. This translates into CASSPRTSGTNTGELSF. Combining the CDR3 with reference TRBV5-6 and TRBJ2-2 gives the whole variable domain DAGVTQSPTHLIKTRGQQVTLRCSPKSGHDTVSWYQQALGQGPQFIFQYYEEEERQRGNFPDRFSGHQFPNYSSELNVNALLLGDSALYLCASSPRTSGTNTGELSFGEGSRLTVL.

This clonotype was picked up many times. The genes are TRBV20-1 and TRBJ2-1, with 7 positions matching TRBD2. In germline, CDR1 is DFQATT, CDR2 SNEGSKA (reference sequence). The trim removed 0 bases at V and 4 bases at J, leaving 6 bases unmatched. This CDR3 region has 15 residues. This chain's CDR3 is CSARDWLAEYNEQFF. CDR3 in DNA: TGCAGTGCTAGAGATTGGCTAGCGGAATACAATGAGCAGTTCTTC.

The rearrangement uses TRBV7-3 and TRBJ2-3, with 7 nucleotides matching TRBD2. CDR1 is SGHTA and CDR2 is FQGTGA in the germline V gene. The CDR3 is 15 amino acids. J lost 3 bases, V lost 2 bases, and 5 bases had no gene match. CDR3 sequence (DNA): TGTGCCAGCAGCTTATTAGCGGGCGAAACAGATACGCAGTATTTT. As protein: CASSLLAGETDTQYF.

In its sample, this clonotype was seen a few times. The chain carries TRBV10-3 and TRBJ2-7; D remains ambiguous. CDR3 length equals 14 residues. From germline, CDR1 is ENHRY and CDR2 SYGVKD. V was shortened by 6 bases and J by 5 bases, with 17 bases between the two germline ends. The CDR3: CAISSDKGGDEQYF. The CDR3 nucleotides are TGTGCCATCAGCTCCGACAAAGGCGGTGACGAGCAGTACTTC.

This clonotype has ten or more counts. This chain uses TRBV5-1 with TRBJ2-6; maybe TRBD1 (6 bases). This CDR3 spans 20 amino acids. V gave up 4 bases and J gave up 0 bases, with 23 bases separating them. Germline CDR1 SGHRS, CDR2 YFSETQ. This chain's CDR3 is CASSPSPVVGAASGANVLTF. In DNA, the CDR3 is TGCGCCAGCAGCCCTTCCCCGGTGGTGGGGGCGGCCTCTGGGGCCAACGTCCTGACTTTC.

This clonotype was picked up many times. The chain combines TRBV20-1 with TRBJ2-3; 9 bases fit TRBD1. J was trimmed by 6 bases and V by 0 bases; bases with no gene match: 13. This CDR3 contains 17 residues. Germline CDR1 reads DFQATT; CDR2 reads SNEGSKA (reference sequence). CDR3 in amino acids: CSARDPLRTGVADTQYF. CDR3 coding DNA: TGCAGTGCTAGAGATCCACTTCGGACAGGGGTGGCCGATACGCAGTATTTT.

This clonotype came up a few times. The chain joins TRBV3-1 to TRBJ1-2; 7 nucleotides align to TRBD1. The germline V gene has CDR1 LGHDT and CDR2 YNNKEL (reference sequence). The CDR3 is 14 residues long. V lost 3 bases, J lost 3 bases, and 4 bases stayed unmatched. The CDR3 region is CASSHHRGDYGYTF. In DNA, the CDR3 is TGTGCCAGCAGCCACCACAGGGGTGACTATGGCTACACCTTC.

This clonotype was recorded many times. This CDR3 is CASGWDGEGAANNEQFF. Here the CDR3 DNA reads TGTGCTAGTGGTTGGGACGGGGAGGGCGCGGCAAACAATGAGCAGTTCTTC. This chain uses TRBV12-5 with TRBJ2-1, with 7 positions matching TRBD2. The CDR3 spans 17 residues. Germline V lookup: CDR1 LGHNT, CDR2 FRNRAP. The V gene end was trimmed by 4 bases and the J gene end by 5 bases; junction bases not matched to a gene: 14.